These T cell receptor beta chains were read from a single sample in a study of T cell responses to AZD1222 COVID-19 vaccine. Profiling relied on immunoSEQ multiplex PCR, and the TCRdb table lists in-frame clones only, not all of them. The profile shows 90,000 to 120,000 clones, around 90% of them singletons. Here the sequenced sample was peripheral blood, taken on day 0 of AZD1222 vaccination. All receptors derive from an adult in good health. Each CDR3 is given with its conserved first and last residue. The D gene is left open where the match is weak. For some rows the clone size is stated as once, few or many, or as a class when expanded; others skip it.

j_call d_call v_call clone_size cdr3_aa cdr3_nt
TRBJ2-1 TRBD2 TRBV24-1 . CATSEPLAGSSGEQFF TGTGCCACCAGTGAGCCTCTAGCGGGCTCATCGGGTGAGCAGTTCTTC
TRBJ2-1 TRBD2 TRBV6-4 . CASSDPGLSRNEQFF TGTGCCAGCAGTGACCCGGGACTATCCCGCAATGAGCAGTTCTTC
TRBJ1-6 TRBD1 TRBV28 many CASRDQGQATNSPLHF TGTGCCAGCAGAGACCAGGGACAGGCGACGAATTCACCCCTCCACTTT
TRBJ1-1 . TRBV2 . CASSDWISEAFF TGTGCCAGCAGTGACTGGATATCTGAAGCTTTCTTT
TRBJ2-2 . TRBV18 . CASSTGRPNTGELFF TGTGCCAGCTCTACCGGCAGGCCGAACACCGGGGAGCTGTTTTTT
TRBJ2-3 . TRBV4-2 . CASSQPSLGRDTQYF TGTGCCAGCAGCCAACCATCCCTGGGGAGAGATACGCAGTATTTT
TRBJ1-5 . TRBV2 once CASNPQGTNQPQHF TGTGCCAGCAACCCCCAGGGTACCAATCAGCCCCAGCATTTT
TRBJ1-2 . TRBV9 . CASTDGLYGYTF TGTGCCAGCACCGACGGACTCTATGGCTACACCTTC
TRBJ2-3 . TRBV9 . CASDSGITDTQYF TGTGCCAGCGATAGCGGTATCACAGATACGCAGTATTTT
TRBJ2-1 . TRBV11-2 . CASSPSWGLFYNEQFF TGTGCCAGCAGCCCCAGTTGGGGGCTGTTTTACAATGAGCAGTTCTTC
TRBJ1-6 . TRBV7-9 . CASSLGDSPFHF TGTGCCAGCAGCTTAGGGGATTCACCCTTCCACTTT
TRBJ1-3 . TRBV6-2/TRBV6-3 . CASSRPSSGNTIYF TGTGCCAGCAGCCGCCCGAGCTCTGGAAACACCATATATTTT
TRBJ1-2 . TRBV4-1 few CASSQEGADNYGYTF TGCGCCAGCAGCCAAGAAGGGGCAGACAACTATGGCTACACCTTC
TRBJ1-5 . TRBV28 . CASSLVGYNQPQHF TGTGCCAGCAGTTTAGTCGGGTACAATCAGCCCCAGCATTTT
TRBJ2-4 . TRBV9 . CASSGGISKNIQYF TGTGCCAGCAGCGGAGGGATTAGCAAAAACATTCAGTACTTC
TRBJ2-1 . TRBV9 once CASSGWDLAPLGNEQFF TGTGCCAGCAGCGGATGGGACCTAGCGCCCCTGGGAAATGAGCAGTTCTTC
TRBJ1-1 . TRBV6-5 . CASSPRQDPNTEAFF TGTGCCAGCAGTCCACGACAGGACCCTAACACTGAAGCTTTCTTT
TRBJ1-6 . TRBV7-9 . CASSLVQGDSPLHF TGTGCCAGCAGCTTAGTTCAGGGTGATTCACCCCTCCACTTT
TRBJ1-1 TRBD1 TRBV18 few CASSPGQGFAFF TGTGCCAGCTCACCTGGACAGGGATTCGCTTTCTTT
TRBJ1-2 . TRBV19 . CASRSGSNYGYTF TGTGCCAGTCGCTCAGGGAGTAACTATGGCTACACCTTC
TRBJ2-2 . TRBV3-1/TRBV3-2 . CASSATGMLTGELFF TGTGCCAGCAGCGCAACAGGGATGCTCACCGGGGAGCTGTTTTTT
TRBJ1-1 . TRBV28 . CASSLKFAGDTEAFF TGTGCCAGCAGTCTTAAATTTGCAGGAGACACTGAAGCTTTCTTT
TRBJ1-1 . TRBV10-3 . CAISPEVSRTEAFF TGTGCCATCAGTCCCGAGGTGAGCCGCACTGAAGCTTTCTTT
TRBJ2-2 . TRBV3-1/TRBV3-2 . CASTVIAGAPNPTGELFF TGTGCCAGCACCGTAATTGCAGGGGCCCCTAATCCCACCGGGGAGCTGTTTTTT
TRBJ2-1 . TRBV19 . CASSIDRGVVNEQFF TGTGCCAGTAGTATAGATAGAGGCGTTGTCAATGAGCAGTTCTTC
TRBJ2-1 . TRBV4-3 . CASSQDSGTTEFF TGCGCCAGCAGCCAAGATTCAGGGACGACCGAGTTCTTC
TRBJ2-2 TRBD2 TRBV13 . CASSPHLAGKTGELFF TGTGCCAGCAGCCCGCACTTAGCGGGAAAGACCGGGGAGCTGTTTTTT
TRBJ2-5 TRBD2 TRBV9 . CASSVVAGGDYQETQYF TGTGCCAGCAGCGTCGTAGCGGGGGGGGACTACCAAGAGACCCAGTACTTC
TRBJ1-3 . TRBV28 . CASSAGKGSGNTIYF TGTGCCAGCAGTGCGGGCAAGGGTAGTGGAAACACCATATATTTT
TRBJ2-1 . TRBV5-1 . CASRLRDNEQFF TGCGCCAGCAGACTACGGGACAATGAGCAGTTCTTC
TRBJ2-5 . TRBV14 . CASSQYSGTAETQYF TGTGCCAGCAGCCAATACTCCGGGACTGCGGAAACCCAGTACTTC
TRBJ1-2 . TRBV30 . CAWSNAGYGYTF TGTGCCTGGAGTAATGCAGGCTATGGCTACACCTTC
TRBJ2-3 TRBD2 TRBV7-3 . CASSPTSGRADTQYF TGTGCCAGCAGCCCAACTAGCGGGAGGGCAGATACGCAGTATTTT
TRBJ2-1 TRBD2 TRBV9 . CASSVLTSSNNEQFF TGTGCCAGCAGCGTCTTGACTAGCTCGAACAATGAGCAGTTCTTC
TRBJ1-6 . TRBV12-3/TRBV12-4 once CASSLKEDSPLHF TGTGCCAGCAGTTTAAAGGAGGATTCACCCCTCCACTTT